The subject of this entry is one T cell receptor beta chain. This clone's antigen is unknown. The data originate from a study of T cells expressing NK-cell markers (dated by TCRdb to 2018 to 2020). Broadly, across the study: Three sorted T-cell subsets (CD3+CD56+NKG2C+, CD3+CD56+NKG2C- and CD3+CD56-NKG2C+) from about 8 donors had their TCR beta-chain repertoires profiled. Among the eight sequenced donors, seven were HCMV-seropositive and one was HCMV-seronegative. Sequencing of the libraries produced 2 x 150 bp reads on Illumina HiSeq 2000/2500, MiSeq or NextSeq. All eight donors whose samples were sequenced were randomly selected healthy volunteers, three of them men and five women. Results and caveats for the whole study, not just this receptor: In a handful of donors, the dominant CD3+CD56+NKG2C+ clonotypes were found to rank among the top 10 CD8+ clonotypes and to make up about 1.0-7.0% of CD8+ T cells. Those dominant clonotypes were again the most abundant among CD3+CD56-NKG2C+ cells in a few donors, at about 28.3-60.1%. It remained unclear whether the expanded NKG2C-expressing T cell clones were specific for HCMV antigens.

These reads were obtained on an Illumina HiSeq 2000. 5'RACE template switching, by which a universal primer site and unique molecular identifiers were added, was used to make TCR beta cDNA libraries. cDNA synthesis was primed from the TCR beta constant segment and was followed by two successive PCR amplification steps. On the authors' methods: MIGEC was used to demultiplex reads and group the reads by UMI, and MiTCR was used to assemble and quantify clonotypes. To exclude erroneous sequences, only TCR cDNA sequences supported by at least two reads were retained. Downstream repertoire analysis used the tcR package, and clonotypes were matched across fractions by CDR3 nucleotide sequence plus V segment. VDJmatch was used to annotate antigen specificity against VDJdb, with one amino acid substitution in CDR3 permitted. Each CDR3 protein sequence appears as one entry after TCRdb reprocessed the reads, and no DNA is included. It is TCRdb's table, rather than the study itself, that gives the V and J calls and clone size. The sample table holds almost 450,000 distinct CDR3 sequences. The ten largest clones represent 7.3% of the sample.

A commercial ELISA kit detecting HCMV-specific IgG in serum was used to determine HCMV serostatus. Peripheral blood mononuclear cells were isolated from blood by Ficoll density gradient centrifugation. Sample: blood T cells: a sorted CD56 or NKG2C T cell subset, CD4+ or CD8+ T cells, or bulk PBMC T cells (not recorded which). The clonotype comes from a woman aged 18 to 75 in good health.

The CDR3 sequence is CASLRDQTNQPQHF. This chain joins TRBV2 to TRBJ1-5; lacking DNA, the TRBD1 call made by TCRdb goes unchecked. From the germline V gene, CDR1 is SNHLY and CDR2 is FYNNEI. The CDR3 starts with the cysteine, ends with the phenylalanine, and has 14 residues. No DNA is listed. The CDR3, completed at both ends by the reference TRBV2 and TRBJ1-5 genes, gives the full variable domain EPEVTQTPSHQVTQMGQEVILRCVPISNHLYFYWYRQILGQKVEFLVSFYNNEISEKSEIFDDQFSVERPDGSNFTLKIRSTKLEDSAMYFCASLRDQTNQPQHFGDGTRLSIL.